The T cell receptor (beta chain) described here comes from a study of blood T cell repertoires in COVID-19 (dated by TCRdb to about 2020). In terms of the full investigation: Samples covering the acute and convalescent phases of COVID-19 were provided by collaborators in the United States, Italy and Spain. Where available, HLA class I and class II types were taken from metadata supplied by the sample provider and were not determined by assay-based typing. The dataset comprised deeply sampled blood TCRbeta repertoires from subjects exposed to, actively infected with, or recovered from COVID-19. The samples were drawn from two sources: the first 160 participants of the ongoing ImmuneRACE study, and 950 to 1,500 subjects contributed by 6 global collaborators. The prospective study material was composed of cDNA or gDNA derived from T cells, B-cell-depleted T cells, or PBMCs. The repertoires were released in a freely available public database meant as a resource for research on the immune response to SARS-CoV-2. Sample metadata almost always included a de-identified subject ID, COVID-19 status, age in years and sex. Study-wide findings and limitations: The amount of clinical and demographic metadata varied by source and participant and was provided uncurated.

About this clone: Its antigen remains unidentified. No base-level quality is on record; no much larger clone is a single base apart.

In the prospective study, participants were roughly 18 to 100 years old, resided in about 25 geographic areas of the United States, and were enrolled through a virtual design. In the prospective study, cohorts were assigned on the basis of participant-reported clinical history obtained from a screening survey and a study questionnaire. Mobile phlebotomists in the prospective study collected whole blood, serum and a nasopharyngeal or oropharyngeal swab from every participant. Prospective study participants could optionally give additional blood draws and questionnaires over a 2-month period. Before DNA extraction, prospective study blood samples were shipped either frozen or at room temperature. CDR1 and CDR2 were assigned from the germline V gene as SGDLS and YYNGEE. V drops 0 bases and J drops 9 bases, leaving 13 bases in between. The CDR3 contains 15 residues, cysteine and phenylalanine counted. This entry keeps only the CDR3 DNA: 45 bases, framed from base 1.

The immunoSEQ Assay, a bias-controlled multiplex PCR, was used to amplify TCRbeta CDR3 regions from genomic DNA. Turning to the authors' computational methods: The number of nucleated cells in each sample was estimated from the amplification of reference gene primers within the assay. Sequence reads were collapsed and filtered to measure the absolute abundance of every unique TCRbeta CDR3 rearrangement. For each sample, productive Simpson clonality was calculated by taking the square root of Simpson's diversity index across productive rearrangements. The immuneACCESS repertoire file appears here via TCRdb, limited to in-frame rearrangements. These files lack a portion of the clones; in checked studies, under half of the deficit traces to unresolved V genes, and the cause of the others is not known. The DNA gave D and trimming, while V, J and clone size come from that table. A total of hundreds of thousands of clones appear in this sample, around 86% of them only once. Approximately 3.5% of the sample comes from the top ten.

The clonotype originates from a middle-aged woman with acute COVID-19. Sequencing was carried out using PBMCs or T cells enriched from blood (not recorded which). This sequence uses TRBV9 and TRBJ1-6; a tentative D match to TRBD1 spans 5 bases. The CDR3: CASSVVGGSTSPLHF. The DNA sequence is TGTGCCAGCAGCGTAGTGGGGGGGTCCACTTCACCCCTCCACTTT.